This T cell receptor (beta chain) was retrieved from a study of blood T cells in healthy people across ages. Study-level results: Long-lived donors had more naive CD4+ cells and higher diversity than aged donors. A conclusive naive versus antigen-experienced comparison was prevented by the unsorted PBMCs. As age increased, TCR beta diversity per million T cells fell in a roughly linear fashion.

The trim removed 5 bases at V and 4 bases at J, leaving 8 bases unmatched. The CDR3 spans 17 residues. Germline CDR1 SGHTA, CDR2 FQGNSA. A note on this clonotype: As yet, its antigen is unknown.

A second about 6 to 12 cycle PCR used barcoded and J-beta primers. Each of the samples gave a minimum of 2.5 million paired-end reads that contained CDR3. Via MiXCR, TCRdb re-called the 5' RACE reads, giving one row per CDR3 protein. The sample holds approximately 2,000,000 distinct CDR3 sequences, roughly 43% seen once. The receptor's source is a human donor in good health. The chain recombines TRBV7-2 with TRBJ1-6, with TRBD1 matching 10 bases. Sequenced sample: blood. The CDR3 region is CASSIDGTGAYNSPLHF. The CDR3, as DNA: TGTGCCAGCAGCATAGATGGGACAGGGGCATATAATTCACCCCTCCACTTT.